This T cell receptor (beta chain) stems from a study of blood T cell repertoires in COVID-19. Study at large: Specimens from acute and convalescent COVID-19 originated in the United States, Italy and Spain.

V was clipped by 6 bases and J by 4 bases; unmatched bases: 11. Germline assignment: CDR1 ENHRY and CDR2 SYGVKD. This CDR3 spans 17 amino acids. Assignment of participants to cohorts was predicated upon participant-reported clinical history. Repertoires were generated with immunoSEQ multiplex PCR, while TCRdb's copy carries only in-frame clones and drops some. This sample yields over 350,000 clones, of which approximately 93% are seen a single time; around 0.94% belongs to the top ten. The rearrangement uses TRBV10-3 and TRBJ2-7; 14 bases are shared with TRBD2. The clonotype was recovered from a woman between 40 and 50 years old who had been exposed to COVID-19. The material sequenced was PBMCs or T cells enriched from blood (not recorded which). CDR3 region: CAISHDGLAGGRYEQYF. The CDR3 DNA is TGTGCCATCAGCCACGACGGACTAGCGGGAGGTAGATACGAGCAGTACTTC.